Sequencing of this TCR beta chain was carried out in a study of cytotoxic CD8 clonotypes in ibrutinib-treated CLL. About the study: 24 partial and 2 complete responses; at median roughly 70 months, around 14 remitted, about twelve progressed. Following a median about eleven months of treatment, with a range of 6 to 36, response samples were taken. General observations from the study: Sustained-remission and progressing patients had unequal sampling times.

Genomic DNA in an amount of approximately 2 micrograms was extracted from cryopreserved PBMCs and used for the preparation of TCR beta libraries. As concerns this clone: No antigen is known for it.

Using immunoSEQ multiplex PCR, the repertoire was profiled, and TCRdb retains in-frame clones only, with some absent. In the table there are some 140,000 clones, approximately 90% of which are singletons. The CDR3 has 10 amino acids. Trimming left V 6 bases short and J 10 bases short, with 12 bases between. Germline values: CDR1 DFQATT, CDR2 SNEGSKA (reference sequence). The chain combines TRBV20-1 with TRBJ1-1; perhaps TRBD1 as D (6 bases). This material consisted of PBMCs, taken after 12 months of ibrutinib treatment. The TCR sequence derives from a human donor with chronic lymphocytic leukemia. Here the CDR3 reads CSALTGRAFF. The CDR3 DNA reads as TGCAGTGCGTTGACAGGTCGAGCTTTCTTT.